A single sample is the source of the 21 T cell receptor beta chains below, sequenced in a study of lymphopenia after photon versus proton radiotherapy. Sequencing used immunoSEQ multiplex PCR; TCRdb keeps in-frame clones, though not all of them. The sample carries more than 15,000 clones, 80% to 90% recorded once. The sequenced sample was peripheral blood, obtained from a patient treated with proton-based radiotherapy. These receptors were collected from a woman in her sixties or seventies with cholangiocarcinoma. Some clones in this sample may be carry-over from other donors' samples.

The chain uses TRBV7-6 and TRBJ1-3, with no clear D. Germline V CDR1 and CDR2: SGHVS, FNYEAQ. V shed 1 base and J shed 2 bases, with 6 bases lying between them. The CDR3 has 14 amino acids. DNA for the CDR3: TGTGCCAGCAGCTTAGGTCAGGCTGGAAACACCATATATTTT. Residues: CASSLGQAGNTIYF.

This clone is a singleton in its sample. The J gene is TRBJ2-7, the V gene TRBV29-1; maybe TRBD1 (5 bases). Germline CDR1 reads SQVTM; CDR2 reads ANQGSEA. With 1 base removed from V and 2 bases from J, the gap between germline ends came to 9 bases. The length of the CDR3 is 13 residues. DNA for the CDR3: TGCAGCGTTGAAGGTACAGGTCCCTACGAGCAGTACTTC. Translating gives CSVEGTGPYEQYF.

This clone came up a few times. The V and J genes are TRBV6-6 and TRBJ1-5, with TRBD1 as a possible D gene (5 bases). V lost 8 bases, J lost 7 bases, and 15 bases lay in between. The CDR3 is 13 residues long. Germline CDR1 MNHNY, CDR2 SVGAGI (reference sequence). The CDR3 sequence is CASGLIGGQPQHF. CDR3 coding DNA: TGTGCCAGCGGTCTCATCGGGGGACAGCCCCAGCATTTT.

The V and J genes are TRBV10-2 and TRBJ2-1; D is perhaps TRBD2 (6 bases). In germline, CDR1 is WSHSY, CDR2 SAAADI. This CDR3 is 12 amino acids long. V was cut by 7 bases and J by 5 bases, with 9 bases left in between. This CDR3 reads CASKVADNEQFF. The CDR3 DNA reads as TGCGCCAGCAAGGTAGCGGACAATGAGCAGTTCTTC.

The chain combines TRBV5-1 with TRBJ2-2; TRBD2 might be the D (7 bases). The CDR3 sequence is 17 residues long. Trimming shortened V by 1 base and J by 7 bases, and 20 bases separated the two germline ends. In germline, CDR1 is SGHRS, CDR2 YFSETQ. In DNA form, the CDR3 reads TGCGCCAGCAGCTTGATAGTCGGGGGGCTCCGCGGCGGGGAGCTGTTTTTT. Its protein is CASSLIVGGLRGGELFF.

This clone was detected only once. CDR3 protein: CASSYTGARETQYF. Here the CDR3 DNA reads TGTGCCAGCAGCTATACAGGGGCCCGAGAGACCCAGTACTTC. The chain recombines TRBV7-7 with TRBJ2-5, with TRBD1 identical over 7 bases. The length of the CDR3 is 14 residues. The V and J ends lost 4 bases and 4 bases, in that order; junction bases with no gene match: 6. In germline, CDR1 is SSHAT, CDR2 FNYEAQ (reference sequence).

V usage is TRBV2 and J usage is TRBJ1-1; the match to TRBD1 covers 7 bases. The CDR3 has 14 residues. Germline lookup yields CDR1 SNHLY and CDR2 FYNNEI. Germline trimming cut 7 bases from V and 2 bases from J; bases unmatched to any gene: 7. CDR3 in amino acids: CASIIQGINTEAFF. CDR3 in DNA: TGTGCCAGCATTATACAGGGGATTAACACTGAAGCTTTCTTT.

This rearrangement joins TRBV28 to TRBJ2-7; 9 bases align to TRBD2. The J segment lost 3 bases and the V segment lost 7 bases, leaving 4 bases of the junction unmatched. Germline assignment: CDR1 MDHEN and CDR2 SYDVKM. The CDR3 runs 13 residues. CDR3 loop: CASTTSGRYEQYF. CDR3 nucleotide sequence: TGTGCCAGCACGACTAGCGGTCGCTACGAGCAGTACTTC.

This chain uses TRBV18 with TRBJ1-1; D unclear. Germline V gives CDR1 KGHSH, CDR2 LQKENI. The CDR3 loop spans 14 amino acids. V was cut by 4 bases and J by 5 bases, with 14 bases left in between. Here the CDR3 reads CASSLGREGTEAFF. CDR3 coding DNA: TGTGCCAGCTCACTGGGGAGGGAGGGTACTGAAGCTTTCTTT.

This rearrangement joins TRBV5-4 to TRBJ2-7, with 13 bases fitting TRBD2. The germline V gene encodes CDR1 SGHNT and CDR2 YYREEE (reference sequence). The V and J ends lost 4 bases and 0 bases, in that order; junction bases with no gene match: 7. The CDR3 is made up of 17 amino acids. The CDR3 region has the DNA TGTGCCAGCAGCCCCGGGACTAGCGGGACGCCCTCCTACGAGCAGTACTTC. Translated: CASSPGTSGTPSYEQYF.

The chain carries TRBV18 and TRBJ1-1, with TRBD1 identical over 8 bases. V lost 4 bases and J lost 3; bases outside the gene matches: 4. CDR1 is KGHSH, CDR2 LQKENI, per germline. The CDR3 consists of 14 residues. CDR3 sequence reads: CASSLPGGYTEAFF. The DNA for the CDR3 is TGTGCCAGCTCACTCCCAGGGGGCTACACTGAAGCTTTCTTT.

V is TRBV7-7 and J is TRBJ2-1, with no clear D. The V gene lost 3 bases and the J gene lost 5 bases, with 8 bases spanning the gap. Germline loops: CDR1 SSHAT, CDR2 FNYEAQ (reference sequence). CDR3 length: 13 residues. The CDR3 loop is CASSFTRNNEQFF. CDR3 nucleotides: TGTGCCAGCAGCTTCACACGAAACAATGAGCAGTTCTTC. Looking up the rest from reference TRBV7-7 and TRBJ2-1 gives the full variable domain: GAGVSQSPRYKVTKRGQDVTLRCDPISSHATLYWYQQALGQGPEFLTYFNYEAQPDKSGLPSDRFSAERPEGSISTLTIQRTEQRDSAMYRCASSFTRNNEQFFGPGTRLTVL.

The chain uses TRBV6-6 and TRBJ1-1; D uncertain. V was cut by 2 bases and J by 0 bases, with 4 bases left in between. Germline V gives CDR1 MNHNY, CDR2 SVGAGI (reference sequence). This CDR3 is built from 13 residues. The CDR3 sequence: CASSYLVNTEAFF. DNA for the CDR3: TGTGCCAGCAGTTACCTGGTGAACACTGAAGCTTTCTTT.

V gene TRBV10-1 combines with J gene TRBJ2-7; D is possibly TRBD2 (5 bases). This CDR3 spans 13 amino acids. CDR1 WNHNN and CDR2 SYGVQD come from the germline V gene (reference sequence). The V end was cut by 3 bases, the J end by 7 bases, with 13 bases between. CDR3 DNA sequence: TGCGCCAGCAGTGATGGGAGTTTAGGGGAGCAGTACTTC. Residues: CASSDGSLGEQYF.

The rearrangement joins TRBV6-5 to TRBJ1-5, with D possibly matching TRBD1 (6 bases). Germline CDR1 is MNHEY and CDR2 is SVGAGI. The ends were cut back, 6 bases at V and 0 bases at J, with 12 bases in the middle. The CDR3 has 15 residues. The CDR3 loop is CASSHRANSNQPQHF. CDR3 coding DNA: TGTGCCAGCAGCCACAGGGCAAATAGCAATCAGCCCCAGCATTTT.

The rearrangement uses TRBV6-1 and TRBJ1-3, with D unresolved. The CDR3 covers 19 residues. Per the germline V gene, CDR1 is MNHNS and CDR2 is SASEGT. The germline V and J ends were trimmed by 1 base and 0 bases, with 19 bases remaining between them. The CDR3 sequence: CASSEGWPRNRSSGNTIYF. For the CDR3, the DNA is TGTGCCAGCAGTGAAGGGTGGCCGAGAAACAGATCCTCTGGAAACACCATATATTTT.

This chain links TRBV5-1 with TRBJ2-1; the match to TRBD1 covers 8 bases. The germline V gene encodes CDR1 SGHRS and CDR2 YFSETQ. The CDR3 sequence is 16 residues long. Losses at the gene ends were 0 bases for V and 3 bases for J; bases not matched to a gene: 5. CDR3 nucleotides: TGCGCCAGCAGCTTGGCACGGACAGGGAGCTACAATGAGCAGTTCTTC. Residues: CASSLARTGSYNEQFF.

V and J are TRBV7-2 and TRBJ2-7, with 8 nucleotides matching TRBD2. This CDR3 has 16 residues. The ends lost 5 bases at V and 2 bases at J; junction bases unmatched: 11. CDR1 SGHTA and CDR2 FQGNSA come from the germline V gene. The chain's CDR3 is CASSRPGTSNTYEQYF. CDR3 sequence (DNA): TGTGCCAGCAGCCGCCCCGGGACTAGTAACACCTACGAGCAGTACTTC.

V is TRBV10-1 and J is TRBJ2-7; TRBD2 aligns across 9 bases. With 4 bases clipped from V and 7 bases from J, the junction kept 11 bases outside the gene matches. The CDR3 loop spans 15 amino acids. Germline CDR1 reads WNHNN; CDR2 reads SYGVQD (reference sequence). CDR3 protein: CASSAGTSSVGEQYF. In DNA, the CDR3 is TGCGCCAGCAGTGCCGGGACTAGCAGCGTAGGGGAGCAGTACTTC.

The chain combines TRBV10-3 with TRBJ2-5; maybe TRBD1 (6 bases). Germline CDR1 ENHRY, CDR2 SYGVKD. The V end was cut by 2 bases, the J end by 5 bases, with 15 bases between. This CDR3 is built from 15 residues. In DNA, the CDR3 is TGTGCCATCAGTGAGGGGCAGGGGACGGGGGAGACCCAGTACTTC. Residues: CAISEGQGTGETQYF.

The chain links TRBV10-3 to TRBJ2-3; either TRBD1 or TRBD2 may supply D (6 bases each). V lost 3 bases to trimming and J lost 1 base, with 11 bases between them. This CDR3 is 15 amino acids long. Germline CDR1 is ENHRY and CDR2 is SYGVKD. Here the CDR3 reads CAISDRGAGTDTQYF. The CDR3 nucleotides are TGTGCCATCAGTGATAGGGGGGCCGGCACAGATACGCAGTATTTT.